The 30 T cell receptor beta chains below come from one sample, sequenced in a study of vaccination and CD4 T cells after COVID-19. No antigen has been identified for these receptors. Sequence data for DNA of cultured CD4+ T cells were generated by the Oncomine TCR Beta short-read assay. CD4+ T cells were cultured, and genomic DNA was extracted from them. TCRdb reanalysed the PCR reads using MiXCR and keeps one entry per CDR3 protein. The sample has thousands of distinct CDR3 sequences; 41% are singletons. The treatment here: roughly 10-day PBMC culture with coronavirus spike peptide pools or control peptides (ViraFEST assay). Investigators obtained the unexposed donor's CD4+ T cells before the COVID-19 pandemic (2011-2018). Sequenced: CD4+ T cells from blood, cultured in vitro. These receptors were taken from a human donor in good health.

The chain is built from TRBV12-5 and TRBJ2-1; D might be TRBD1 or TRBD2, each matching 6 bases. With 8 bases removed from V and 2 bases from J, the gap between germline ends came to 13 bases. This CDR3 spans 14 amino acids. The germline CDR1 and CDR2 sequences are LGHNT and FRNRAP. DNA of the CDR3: TGTGCTAGTCGTAGGGGGGACACCTACAATGAGCAGTTCTTC. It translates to CASRRGDTYNEQFF.

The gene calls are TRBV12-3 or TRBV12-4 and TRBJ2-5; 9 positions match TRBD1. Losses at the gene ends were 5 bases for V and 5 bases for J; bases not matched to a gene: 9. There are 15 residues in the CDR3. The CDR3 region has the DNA TGTGCCAGCAGTCCTGCGACAGGGGGACGGGAGACCCAGTACTTC. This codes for CASSPATGGRETQYF.

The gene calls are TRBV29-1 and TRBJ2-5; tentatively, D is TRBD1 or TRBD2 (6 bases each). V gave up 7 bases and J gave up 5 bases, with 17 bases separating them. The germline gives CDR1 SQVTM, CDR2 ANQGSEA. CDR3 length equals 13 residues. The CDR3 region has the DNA TGCAGCGCCCGGAGGGGGGCTGGGGAGACCCAGTACTTC. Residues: CSARRGAGETQYF. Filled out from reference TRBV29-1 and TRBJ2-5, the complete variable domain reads SAVISQKPSRDICQRGTSLTIQCQVDSQVTMMFWYRQQPGQSLTLIATANQGSEATYESGFVIDKFPISRPNLTFSTLTVSNMSPEDSSIYLCSARRGAGETQYFGPGTRLLVL.

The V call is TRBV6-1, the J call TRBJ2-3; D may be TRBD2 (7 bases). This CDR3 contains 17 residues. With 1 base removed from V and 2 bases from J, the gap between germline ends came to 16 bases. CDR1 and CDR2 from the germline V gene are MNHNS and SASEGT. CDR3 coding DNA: TGTGCCAGCAGTGAAGGGGGGGGCTATTCCTACACAGATACGCAGTATTTT. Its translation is CASSEGGGYSYTDTQYF.

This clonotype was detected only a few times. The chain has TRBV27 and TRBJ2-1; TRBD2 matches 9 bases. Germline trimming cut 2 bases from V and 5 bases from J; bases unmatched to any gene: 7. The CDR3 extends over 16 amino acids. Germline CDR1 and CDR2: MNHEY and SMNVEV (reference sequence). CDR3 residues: CASSLLLAGEHNEQFF. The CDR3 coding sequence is TGTGCCAGCAGTTTACTCTTAGCGGGAGAGCACAATGAGCAGTTCTTC.

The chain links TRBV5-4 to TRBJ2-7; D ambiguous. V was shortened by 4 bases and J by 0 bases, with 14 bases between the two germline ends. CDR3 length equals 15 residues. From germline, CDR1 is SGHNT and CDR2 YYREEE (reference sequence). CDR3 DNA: TGTGCCAGCAGCCCTGGCGGCGCCACCTCCTACGAGCAGTACTTC. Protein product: CASSPGGATSYEQYF. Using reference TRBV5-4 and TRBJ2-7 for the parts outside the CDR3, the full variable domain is ETGVTQSPTHLIKTRGQQVTLRCSSQSGHNTVSWYQQALGQGPQFIFQYYREEENGRGNFPPRFSGLQFPNYSSELNVNALELDDSALYLCASSPGGATSYEQYFGPGTRLTVT.

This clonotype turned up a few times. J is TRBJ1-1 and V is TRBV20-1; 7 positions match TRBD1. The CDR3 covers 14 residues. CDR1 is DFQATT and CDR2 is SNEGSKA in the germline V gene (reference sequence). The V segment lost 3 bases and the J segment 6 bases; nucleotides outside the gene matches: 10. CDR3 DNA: TGCAGTGCTAGTGATAGACAGGGACGGGCTGAAGCTTTCTTT. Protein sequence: CSASDRQGRAEAFF.

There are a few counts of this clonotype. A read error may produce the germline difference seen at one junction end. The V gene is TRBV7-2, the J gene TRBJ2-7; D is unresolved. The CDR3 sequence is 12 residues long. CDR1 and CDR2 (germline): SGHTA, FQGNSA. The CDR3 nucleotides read TGTGCCAGCAGCTTAGACTCCCACGAGCAGTACTTC. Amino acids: CASSLDSHEQYF.

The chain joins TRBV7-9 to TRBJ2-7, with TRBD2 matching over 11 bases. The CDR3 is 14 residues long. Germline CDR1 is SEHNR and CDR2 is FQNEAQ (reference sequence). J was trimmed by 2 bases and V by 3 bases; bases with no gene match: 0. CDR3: CASSFSGRAYEQYF. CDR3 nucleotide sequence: TGTGCCAGCAGCTTTAGCGGGAGGGCCTACGAGCAGTACTTC.

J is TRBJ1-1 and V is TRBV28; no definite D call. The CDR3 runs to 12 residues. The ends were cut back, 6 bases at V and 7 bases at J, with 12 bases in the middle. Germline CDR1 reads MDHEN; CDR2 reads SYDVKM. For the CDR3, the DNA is TGTGCCAGCAGCCAGACGGCAGTTGAAGCTTTCTTT. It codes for CASSQTAVEAFF.

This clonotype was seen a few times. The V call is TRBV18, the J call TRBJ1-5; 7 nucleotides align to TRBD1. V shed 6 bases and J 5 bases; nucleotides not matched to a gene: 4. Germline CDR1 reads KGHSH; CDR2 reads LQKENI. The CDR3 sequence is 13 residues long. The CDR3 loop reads CASSTGVDQPQHF. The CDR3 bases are TGTGCCAGCTCCACAGGGGTTGATCAGCCCCAGCATTTT. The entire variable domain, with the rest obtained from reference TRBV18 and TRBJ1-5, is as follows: NAGVMQNPRHLVRRRGQEARLRCSPMKGHSHVYWYRQLPEEGLKFMVYLQKENIIDESGMPKERFSAEFPKEGPSILRIQQVVRGDSAAYFCASSTGVDQPQHFGDGTRLSIL.

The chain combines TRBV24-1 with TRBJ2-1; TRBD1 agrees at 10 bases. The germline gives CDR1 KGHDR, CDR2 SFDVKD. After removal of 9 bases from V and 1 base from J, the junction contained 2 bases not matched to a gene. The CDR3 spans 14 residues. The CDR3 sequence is CATSGQGSYNEQFF. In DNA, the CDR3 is TGTGCCACCTCGGGACAGGGGTCCTACAATGAGCAGTTCTTC.

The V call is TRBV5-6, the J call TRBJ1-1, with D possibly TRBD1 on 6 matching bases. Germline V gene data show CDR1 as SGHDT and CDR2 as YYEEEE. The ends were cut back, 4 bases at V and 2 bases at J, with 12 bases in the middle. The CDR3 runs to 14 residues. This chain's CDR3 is CASSVTGPNTEAFF. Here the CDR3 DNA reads TGTGCCAGCAGCGTGACAGGACCCAACACTGAAGCTTTCTTT.

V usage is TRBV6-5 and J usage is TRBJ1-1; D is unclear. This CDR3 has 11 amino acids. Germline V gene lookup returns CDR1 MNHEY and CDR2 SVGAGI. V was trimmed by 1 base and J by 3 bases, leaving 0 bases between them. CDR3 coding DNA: TGTGCCAGCAGTTACTACACTGAAGCTTTCTTT. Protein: CASSYYTEAFF.

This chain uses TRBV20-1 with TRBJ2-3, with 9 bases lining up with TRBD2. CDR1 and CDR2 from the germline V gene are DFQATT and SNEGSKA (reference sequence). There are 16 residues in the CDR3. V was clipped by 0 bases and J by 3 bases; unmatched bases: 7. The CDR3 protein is CSARDPAGGRTDTQYF. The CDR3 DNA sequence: TGCAGTGCTAGAGATCCGGCGGGAGGGCGAACAGATACGCAGTATTTT.

Written as DNA, the CDR3 is TGTGCCAGCAGTTACGGCAGACGAGGTCCTGAAGCTTTCTTT. Protein product: CASSYGRRGPEAFF. The chain has TRBV6-5 and TRBJ1-1, with D uncertain. The CDR3 consists of 14 residues. Trimming left V 2 bases short and J 6 bases short, with 13 bases between. From germline, CDR1 is MNHEY and CDR2 SVGAGI.

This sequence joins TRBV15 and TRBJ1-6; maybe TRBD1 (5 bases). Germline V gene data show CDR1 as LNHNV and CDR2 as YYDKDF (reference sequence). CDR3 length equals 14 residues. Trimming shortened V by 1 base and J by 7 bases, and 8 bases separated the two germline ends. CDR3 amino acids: CATSRGDPNSPLHF. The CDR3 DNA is TGTGCCACCAGCAGAGGGGACCCCAATTCACCCCTCCACTTT.

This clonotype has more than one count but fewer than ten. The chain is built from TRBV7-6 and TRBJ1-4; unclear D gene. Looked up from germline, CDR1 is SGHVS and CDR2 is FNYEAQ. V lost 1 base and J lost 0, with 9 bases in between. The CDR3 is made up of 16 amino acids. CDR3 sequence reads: CASSLGAAATNEKLFF. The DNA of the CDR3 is TGTGCCAGCAGCTTAGGGGCAGCTGCAACTAATGAAAAACTGTTTTTT. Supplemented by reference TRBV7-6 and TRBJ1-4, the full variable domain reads GAGVSQSPRYKVTKRGQDVALRCDPISGHVSLYWYRQALGQGPEFLTYFNYEAQQDKSGLPNDRFSAERPEGSISTLTIQRTEQRDSAMYRCASSLGAAATNEKLFFGSGTQLSVL.

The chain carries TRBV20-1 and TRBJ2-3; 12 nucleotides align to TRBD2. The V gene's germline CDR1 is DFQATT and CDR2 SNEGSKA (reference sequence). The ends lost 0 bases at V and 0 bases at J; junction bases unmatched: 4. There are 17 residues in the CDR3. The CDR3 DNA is TGCAGTGCTAGAGATTCCGGACTAGCGGGGAGCACAGATACGCAGTATTTT. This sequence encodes CSARDSGLAGSTDTQYF.

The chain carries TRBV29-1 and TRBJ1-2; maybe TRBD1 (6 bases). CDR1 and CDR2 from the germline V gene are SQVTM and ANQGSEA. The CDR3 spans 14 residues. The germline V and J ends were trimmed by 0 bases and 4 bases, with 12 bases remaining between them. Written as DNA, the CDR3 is TGCAGCGTTGAAGATATGGACAGAATCTATGGCTACACCTTC. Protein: CSVEDMDRIYGYTF. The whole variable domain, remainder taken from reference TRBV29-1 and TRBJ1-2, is SAVISQKPSRDICQRGTSLTIQCQVDSQVTMMFWYRQQPGQSLTLIATANQGSEATYESGFVIDKFPISRPNLTFSTLTVSNMSPEDSSIYLCSVEDMDRIYGYTFGSGTRLTVV.

The CDR3 loop reads CASSPIARELFF. In nucleotides, the CDR3 is TGTGCCAGTAGTCCCATCGCCCGGGAGCTGTTTTTT. V gene TRBV19 combines with J gene TRBJ2-2; D is uncertain. There are 12 residues in the CDR3. Trimming stripped 5 bases from V and 9 bases from J, with 10 bases between. Germline V CDR1 and CDR2: LNHDA, SQIVND (reference sequence).

CDR3 sequence (DNA): TGTGCCAGCAGCTTCTGGACAGGTACCTACGAGCAGTACTTC. Protein: CASSFWTGTYEQYF. The J gene is TRBJ2-7, the V gene TRBV7-2; TRBD1 aligns across 7 bases. V was pared by 3 bases and J by 2 bases, with 4 bases of the junction left unmatched. The CDR3 consists of 14 residues. Germline assignment: CDR1 SGHTA and CDR2 FQGNSA.

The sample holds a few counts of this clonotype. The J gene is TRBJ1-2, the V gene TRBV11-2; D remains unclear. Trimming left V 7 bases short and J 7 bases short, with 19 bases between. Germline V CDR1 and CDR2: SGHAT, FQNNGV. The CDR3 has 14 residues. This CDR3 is CASTLTGSESGYTF. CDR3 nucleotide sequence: TGTGCCAGCACCCTCACGGGTTCTGAGAGTGGCTACACCTTC.

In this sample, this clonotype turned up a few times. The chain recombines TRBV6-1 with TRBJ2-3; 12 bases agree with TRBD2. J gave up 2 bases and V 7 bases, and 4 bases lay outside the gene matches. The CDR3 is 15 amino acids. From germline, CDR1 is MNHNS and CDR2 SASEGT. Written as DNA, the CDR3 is TGTGCCAGCATCCCTAGCGGGAGGGCCACAGATACGCAGTATTTT. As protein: CASIPSGRATDTQYF.

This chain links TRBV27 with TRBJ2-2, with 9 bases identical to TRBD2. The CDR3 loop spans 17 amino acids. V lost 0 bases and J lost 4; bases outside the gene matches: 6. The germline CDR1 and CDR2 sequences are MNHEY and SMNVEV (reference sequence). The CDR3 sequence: CASSLSLGLAFTGELFF. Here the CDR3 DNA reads TGTGCCAGCAGTTTATCGCTGGGACTAGCCTTCACCGGGGAGCTGTTTTTT.

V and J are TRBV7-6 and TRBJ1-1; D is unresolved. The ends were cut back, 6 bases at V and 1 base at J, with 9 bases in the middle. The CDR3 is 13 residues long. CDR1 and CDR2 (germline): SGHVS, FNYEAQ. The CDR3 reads CASSADSNTEAFF. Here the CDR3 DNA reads TGTGCCAGCAGTGCCGACTCGAACACTGAAGCTTTCTTT.

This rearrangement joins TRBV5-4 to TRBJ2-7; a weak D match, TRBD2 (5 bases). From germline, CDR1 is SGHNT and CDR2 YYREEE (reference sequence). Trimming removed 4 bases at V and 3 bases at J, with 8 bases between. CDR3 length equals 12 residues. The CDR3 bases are TGTGCCAGCAGCGCAAGCGGCTACGAGCAGTACTTC. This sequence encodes CASSASGYEQYF.

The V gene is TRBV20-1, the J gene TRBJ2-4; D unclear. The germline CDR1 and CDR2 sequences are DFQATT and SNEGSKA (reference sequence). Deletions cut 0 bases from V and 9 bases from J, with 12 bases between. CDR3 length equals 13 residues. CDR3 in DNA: TGCAGTGCTAGAGATAACGGCCCTGCCATTCAGTACTTC. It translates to CSARDNGPAIQYF.

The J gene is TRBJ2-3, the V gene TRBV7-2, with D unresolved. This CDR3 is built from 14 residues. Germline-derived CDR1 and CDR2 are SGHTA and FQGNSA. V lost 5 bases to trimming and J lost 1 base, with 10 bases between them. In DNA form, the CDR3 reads TGTGCCAGCAGCCACAACGGCGGCACAGATACGCAGTATTTT. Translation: CASSHNGGTDTQYF. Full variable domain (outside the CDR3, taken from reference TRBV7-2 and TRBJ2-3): GAGVSQSPSNKVTEKGKDVELRCDPISGHTALYWYRQSLGQGLEFLIYFQGNSAPDKSGLPSDRFSAERTGGSVSTLTIQRTQQEDSAVYLCASSHNGGTDTQYFGPGTRLTVL.

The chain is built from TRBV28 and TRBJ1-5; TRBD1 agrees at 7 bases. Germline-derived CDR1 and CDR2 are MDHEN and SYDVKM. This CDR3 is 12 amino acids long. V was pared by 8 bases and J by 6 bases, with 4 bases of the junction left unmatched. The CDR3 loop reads CASQGESQPQHF. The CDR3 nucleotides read TGTGCCAGCCAGGGGGAGAGTCAGCCCCAGCATTTT. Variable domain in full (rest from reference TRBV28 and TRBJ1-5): DVKVTQSSRYLVKRTGEKVFLECVQDMDHENMFWYRQDPGLGLRLIYFSYDVKMKEKGDIPEGYSVSREKKERFSLILESASTNQTSMYLCASQGESQPQHFGDGTRLSIL.